This TCR beta chain was sequenced in a study of blood T cell repertoires in COVID-19. Study background: The samples span acute and convalescent COVID-19 from the United States, Italy and Spain.

The CDR3 has 15 amino acids. Germline V gene data show CDR1 as SGHVS and CDR2 as FQNEAQ. Trimming shortened V by 5 bases and J by 7 bases, and 20 bases separated the two germline ends. Method: immunoSEQ multiplex PCR; TCRdb's copy keeps in-frame clones and lacks some. Of around 160,000 clones listed, roughly 77% are singletons. This sequence joins TRBV7-8 and TRBJ1-2, with D unresolved. The sequenced sample consisted of peripheral blood. This receptor was identified in a human donor in a cohort sampled during active COVID-19. DNA for the CDR3: TGTGCCAGCAGCGTCAGGACTGGTGGGGTATTTGGCTACACCTTC. Translated, it gives CASSVRTGGVFGYTF.